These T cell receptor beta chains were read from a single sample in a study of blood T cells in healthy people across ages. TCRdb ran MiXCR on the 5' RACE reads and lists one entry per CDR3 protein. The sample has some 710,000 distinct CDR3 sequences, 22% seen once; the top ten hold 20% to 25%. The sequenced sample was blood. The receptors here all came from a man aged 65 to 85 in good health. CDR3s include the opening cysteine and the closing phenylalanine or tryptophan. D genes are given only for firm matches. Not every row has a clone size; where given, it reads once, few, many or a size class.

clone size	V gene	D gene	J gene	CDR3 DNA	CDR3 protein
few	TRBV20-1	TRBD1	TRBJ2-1	TGCAGTGCTAGAGACCCGGGACAGGGGGTGGGTGAGCAGTTCTTC	CSARDPGQGVGEQFF
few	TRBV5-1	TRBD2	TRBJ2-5	TGCGCCAGCAAACGTCTAGCGGGGGAAGAGACCCAGTACTTC	CASKRLAGEETQYF
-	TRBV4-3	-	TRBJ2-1	TGCGCCAGCAGCCAAGAAGGCGCAAAGGACAATGAGCAGTTCTTC	CASSQEGAKDNEQFF
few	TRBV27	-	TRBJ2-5	TGTGCCAGCAGTTTAGAGACGGGCAGTGGGACCCAGTACTTC	CASSLETGSGTQYF
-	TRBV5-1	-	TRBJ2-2	TGCGCCAGCAGCTTGAGGGGGAGTAACACCGGGGAGCTGTTTTTT	CASSLRGSNTGELFF
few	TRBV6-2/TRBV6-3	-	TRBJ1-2	TGTGCCAGCAGTTACGGGAGTCCAGGGTCTTATGGCTACACCTTC	CASSYGSPGSYGYTF
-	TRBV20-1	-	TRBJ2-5	TGCAGTGCTAGAGATTCCTGGAAAGAGACCCAGTACTTC	CSARDSWKETQYF
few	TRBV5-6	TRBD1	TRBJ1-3	TGTGCCAGCAGCTATATTACAGGGGGCTCTGGAAACACCATATATTTT	CASSYITGGSGNTIYF
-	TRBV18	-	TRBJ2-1	TGTGCCAGCTCCCCTCAGGGCGTTTACCAGGACAATGAGCAGTTCTTC	CASSPQGVYQDNEQFF
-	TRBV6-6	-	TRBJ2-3	TGTGCCAGCAGTCCCCCACGTGTCACGCAGTATTTT	CASSPPRVTQYF
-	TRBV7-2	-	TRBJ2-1	TGTGCCAGCAGCTCCCCTGGACGGGAGTTCAATGAGCAGTTCTTC	CASSSPGREFNEQFF
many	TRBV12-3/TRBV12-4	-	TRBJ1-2	TGTGCCAGCAGTTTAATGGGGAACTATGGCTACACCTTC	CASSLMGNYGYTF
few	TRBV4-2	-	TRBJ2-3	TGTGCCAGCAGCCCGATTTCTCAAGGGTCAGATACGCAGTATTTT	CASSPISQGSDTQYF
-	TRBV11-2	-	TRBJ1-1	TGTGCCAGCAGCTGGAGACGGACGAACACTGAAGCTTTCTTT	CASSWRRTNTEAFF
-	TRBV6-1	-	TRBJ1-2	TGTGCCAGCAGTGAAGTTATGGCGTATGGCTACACCTTC	CASSEVMAYGYTF
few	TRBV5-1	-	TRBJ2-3	TGCGCCAGCAGCTTGAAAGGGGGTACATCCACCTGGGCAGATACGCAGTATTTT	CASSLKGGTSTWADTQYF
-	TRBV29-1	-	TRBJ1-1	TGCAGCGTGGCCGTCTCGAACACTGAAGCTTTCTTT	CSVAVSNTEAFF
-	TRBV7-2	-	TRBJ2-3	TGTGCCAGCAGGAGGGAGGCAAACACAGATACGCAGTATTTT	CASRREANTDTQYF
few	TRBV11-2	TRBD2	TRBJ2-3	TGTGCCAGCAGCTTATCTTCCCAGCGGGGGATAACAGATACGCGGTATTTT	CASSLSSQRGITDTRYF
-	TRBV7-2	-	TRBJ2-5	TGTGCCAGCAGCTTAGTTCTAGGGGCCCAAGAGACCCAGTACTTC	CASSLVLGAQETQYF
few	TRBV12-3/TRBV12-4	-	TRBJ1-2	TGTGCCAGCAGTTTATCCGGGATGTATGGCTACACCTTC	CASSLSGMYGYTF
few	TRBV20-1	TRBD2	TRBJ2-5	TGCAGTGCTGGGGGGGGACTGTTCCAAGAGACCCAGTACTTC	CSAGGGLFQETQYF
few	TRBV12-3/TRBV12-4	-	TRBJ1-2	TGTGCCAGCAGTTTAAGTTCCGGAGGCCCCAACTATGGCTACACCTTC	CASSLSSGGPNYGYTF
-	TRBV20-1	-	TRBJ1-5	TGCAGTGCTAGAGCCCCCGGGACTAGCGGGGCTGCAGATACGCAGCATTTT	CSARAPGTSGAADTQHF
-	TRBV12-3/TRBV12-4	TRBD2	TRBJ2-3	TGTGCCAGCAGTCCGCGCCGAGCGGGGCAAACAGATACGCAGTATTTT	CASSPRRAGQTDTQYF
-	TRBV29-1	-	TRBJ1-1	TGCAGCGTTGCACAGGGGAACACTGAAGCTTTCTTT	CSVAQGNTEAFF
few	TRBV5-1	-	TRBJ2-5	TGCGCCAGCAGCTTGGTTCAGGGCGGGGAGACCCAGTACTTC	CASSLVQGGETQYF
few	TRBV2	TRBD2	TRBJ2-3	TGTGCCAGCAGTGATAGACTAGCGGGGGGGCTTTTAGGCACAGATACGCAGTATTTT	CASSDRLAGGLLGTDTQYF
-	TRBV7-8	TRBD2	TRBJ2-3	TGTGCCAGCAGCTCATCGGCGGGGGGCACAGATACGCAGTATTTT	CASSSSAGGTDTQYF
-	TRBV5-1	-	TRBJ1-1	TGCGCCAGCAGCTTGGACGGATTGGCAGCTTTCTTT	CASSLDGLAAFF
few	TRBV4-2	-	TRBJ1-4	TGTGCCAGCAGGCACTCAGGGGAATCTAATGAAAAACTGTTTTTT	CASRHSGESNEKLFF
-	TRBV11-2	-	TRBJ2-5	TGTGCCAGCAGCTCAGGACAGCGAAGACAAGAGACCCAGTACTTC	CASSSGQRRQETQYF
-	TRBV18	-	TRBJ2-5	TGTGCCAGCTCAAGCGCGAACCAAGAGACCCAGTACTTC	CASSSANQETQYF
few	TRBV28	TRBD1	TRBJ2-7	TGTGCCAGCAGTTTACCCGGGACAGGGTGGTACGAGCAGTACTTC	CASSLPGTGWYEQYF
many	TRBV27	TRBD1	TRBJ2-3	TGTGCCAGCAGTCTAGGACAGGGGCCAGATACGCAGTATTTT	CASSLGQGPDTQYF
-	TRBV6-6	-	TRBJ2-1	TGTGCCAGCAGACTCGCTCAGGGAAACAATGAGCAGTTCTTC	CASRLAQGNNEQFF
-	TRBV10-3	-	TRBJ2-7	TGTGCCATCAGTGCGACCAGCAGATCCTACGAGCAGTACTTC	CAISATSRSYEQYF
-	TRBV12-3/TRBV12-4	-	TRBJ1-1	TGTGCCAGCAGTGGGCAGGTTTGGGGCACTGAAGCTTTCTTT	CASSGQVWGTEAFF
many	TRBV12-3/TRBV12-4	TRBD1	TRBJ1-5	TGTGCCAGCAGTCTACAGGGGACTTATCAGCCCCAGCATTTT	CASSLQGTYQPQHF
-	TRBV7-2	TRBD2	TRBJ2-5	TGTGCCAGCAGCCCTGCGCTAGCGGCCTTAGAGACCCAGTACTTC	CASSPALAALETQYF
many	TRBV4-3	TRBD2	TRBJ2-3	TGCGCCAGCAGCCAAGGGTTAAGGTCTAGCGGGAGCAGATATACGCAGTATTTT	CASSQGLRSSGSRYTQYF
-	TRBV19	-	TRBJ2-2	TGTGCCACCATGGCTAGCTCTCCGAACACCGGGGAGCTGTTTTTT	CATMASSPNTGELFF
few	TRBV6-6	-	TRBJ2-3	TGTGCCAGCTTCCATGGCATCCGAGATACGCAGTATTTT	CASFHGIRDTQYF
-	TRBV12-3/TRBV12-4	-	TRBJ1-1	TGTGCCAGCAGTCCTGCCCCGGGGGACACTGAAGCTTTCTTT	CASSPAPGDTEAFF
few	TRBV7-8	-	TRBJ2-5	TGTGCCAGCAGCGGAGGGGGGCAGCAAGAGACCCAGTACTTC	CASSGGGQQETQYF
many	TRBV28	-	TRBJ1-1	TGCGCCAGCAGCTTGAGGGGAACTGAAGCTTTCTTT	CASSLRGTEAFF